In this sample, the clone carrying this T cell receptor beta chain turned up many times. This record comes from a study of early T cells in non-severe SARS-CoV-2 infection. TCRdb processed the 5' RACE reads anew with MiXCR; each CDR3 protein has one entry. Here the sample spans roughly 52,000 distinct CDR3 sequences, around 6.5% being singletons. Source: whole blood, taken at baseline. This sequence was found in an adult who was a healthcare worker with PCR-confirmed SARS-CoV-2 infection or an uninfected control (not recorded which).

The CDR3 DNA is TGTGCCAGCAGCCCTCGTTTAGGGCGGGGGACCTACAATGAGCAGTTCTTC. Protein product: CASSPRLGRGTYNEQFF. The chain links TRBV14 to TRBJ2-1; TRBD2 matches at 7 bases. The J segment lost 2 bases and the V segment lost 4 bases, leaving 11 bases of the junction unmatched. The germline V gene encodes CDR1 SGHDN and CDR2 FVKESK. The CDR3 contains 17 residues.